The T cell receptor (beta chain) under discussion was sequenced for a study of T cell changes during pregnancy in multiple sclerosis. Libraries were prepared by immunoSEQ multiplex PCR; TCRdb keeps only in-frame clonotypes and omits some of them. The sample has 30,000 to 40,000 clones; around 90% are singletons. Germline lookup yields CDR1 SGDLS and CDR2 YYNGEE. The length of the CDR3 is 12 residues. Deletions cut 5 bases from V and 10 bases from J, with 13 bases between. This chain links TRBV9 with TRBJ2-1; maybe TRBD2 (6 bases). The specimen comprised CD8+ T cells from peripheral blood mononuclear cells, sampled in the first trimester of pregnancy. This TCR was recovered from a female donor with multiple sclerosis, enrolled in a pregnancy study. CDR3 sequence: CASSPGLGEQFF. For the CDR3, the DNA is TGTGCCAGCAGTCCGGGACTCGGGGAGCAGTTCTTC.